This is a list of T cell receptor beta chains from one sample in a study of blood T cell repertoires in COVID-19. The assay was immunoSEQ multiplex PCR, and TCRdb's table has in-frame clones only and misses some. The sample shows tens of thousands of clones, more than 90% of them seen only once. Sequenced sample: peripheral blood. These receptor sequences come from a human donor in a cohort sampled during active COVID-19. CDR3s leave out the opening cysteine and the closing phenylalanine or tryptophan. Clone size is not always given. Where it is, it says once, few, many or a class for expanded clones.

size | V | CDR3
- | TRBV28 | ASIQGGPPNYGYT
- | TRBV4-3 | ASSQEGAGNQPQH
- | TRBV27 | ASSRQRELGLEGAGANVLT
- | TRBV2 | ASRESGADTQY
- | TRBV10-3 | AISESVNTEAF
- | TRBV5-1 | ASSWGQETNTEAF
once | TRBV5-4 | ASSLDGSGRGETQY
- | TRBV5-6 | ASSLFSQPQH
- | TRBV12-5 | ASGLNGGVYTGELF
- | TRBV30 | AWSGGGRETQY
few | TRBV3-1/TRBV3-2 | ASSQLGSGAF
- | TRBV6-8 | ASKQGGGKFGAIGGRRDTGELF
- | TRBV28 | ATSQAGVSTYEQY
- | TRBV19 | ASSIETSYGYT
- | TRBV30 | AWSPTTGDFLNSNQPQH
- | TRBV5-4 | ASSLGENTEAF
- | TRBV19 | ASSINWQGNSPLH
- | TRBV13 | ASSQTLAGGRSKNIQY
- | TRBV18 | ASSPKGAGGTDTQY
once | TRBV29-1 | SVPGGLETQY